This is a list of T cell receptor beta chains from one sample in a study of T cell responses to AZD1222 COVID-19 vaccine. The protocol was immunoSEQ multiplex PCR, while the TCRdb copy is restricted to in-frame clones and leaves out a portion. The sample shows around 140,000 clones, 65% to 90% of them seen only once. Sequenced here: peripheral blood, sampled 28 days after the second dose of the MenACWY control vaccine. The receptors were sampled from an adult who received the MenACWY meningococcal vaccine as a control. Both conserved end residues are part of each CDR3. A D gene is named only where the DNA matches it firmly. The size of a clone is reported for some rows only, either as once, few or many, or as a class for expanded clones.

V	D	size	J	DNA	CDR3
TRBV7-2	NA	NA	TRBJ1-1	TGTGCCAGCAGCTTAGACTGGGGAATGAACACTGAAGCTTTCTTT	CASSLDWGMNTEAFF
TRBV7-2	NA	NA	TRBJ1-1	TGTGCCAGCAGCTTAGTTGAGGGGGTAACTGAAGCTTTCTTT	CASSLVEGVTEAFF
TRBV6-5	NA	NA	TRBJ2-2	TGTGCCAGCAGTCCGGTATACGGGGAGCTGTTTTTT	CASSPVYGELFF
TRBV28	NA	NA	TRBJ2-5	TGTGCCAGTTCCCAGGGTGAAGAGACCCAGTACTTC	CASSQGEETQYF
TRBV6-5	TRBD2	once	TRBJ2-7	TGTGCCAGCAGCATAATAGCGGGAGCCTACGAGCAGTACTTC	CASSIIAGAYEQYF
TRBV10-3	NA	many	TRBJ1-6	TGTGCCATCAGTAAGACCCCCAGACAGAGGAATTCACCCCTCCACTTT	CAISKTPRQRNSPLHF
TRBV19	NA	NA	TRBJ1-1	TGTGCCAGTAGTACCCTCGGGGGTAGGGCTTTCTTT	CASSTLGGRAFF
TRBV5-5	NA	once	TRBJ2-1	TGTGCCAGCAGCTCCGGGGCCTGGGGTGAGCAGTTCTTC	CASSSGAWGEQFF
TRBV12-3/TRBV12-4	TRBD1	NA	TRBJ1-2	TGTGCCAGCAGTGGGGACAGGGATAGAGGCTACACCTTC	CASSGDRDRGYTF
TRBV4-1	NA	few	TRBJ2-1	TGCGCCAGCAGCTCAAGGATCATCTCCTACAATGAGCAGTTCTTC	CASSSRIISYNEQFF
TRBV7-2	NA	few	TRBJ1-4	TGTGCCAGCAGCCCGCCTGTTCTGAGGGCTAATGAAAAACTGTTTTTT	CASSPPVLRANEKLFF
TRBV4-1	TRBD1	NA	TRBJ2-7	TGCGCCAGCAGCCACTCGGACAGGATCAATTACGAGCAGTACTTC	CASSHSDRINYEQYF
TRBV5-4	TRBD1	NA	TRBJ2-1	TGTGCCAGCAGCCTAATACAGGGGGCGCGGGGTGAGCAGTTCTTC	CASSLIQGARGEQFF
TRBV5-1	NA	few	TRBJ2-7	TGCGCCAGCAGCTTAAGCCTCTCCTACGAGCAGTACTTC	CASSLSLSYEQYF
TRBV6-5	TRBD1	few	TRBJ1-5	TGTGCCAGCCACAGGGGGCTAAGCAATCAGCCCCAGCATTTT	CASHRGLSNQPQHF
TRBV7-9	NA	NA	TRBJ2-1	TGTGCCAGCAGCCTCCAGCGGAGCTTCTCCTACAATGAGCAGTTCTTC	CASSLQRSFSYNEQFF